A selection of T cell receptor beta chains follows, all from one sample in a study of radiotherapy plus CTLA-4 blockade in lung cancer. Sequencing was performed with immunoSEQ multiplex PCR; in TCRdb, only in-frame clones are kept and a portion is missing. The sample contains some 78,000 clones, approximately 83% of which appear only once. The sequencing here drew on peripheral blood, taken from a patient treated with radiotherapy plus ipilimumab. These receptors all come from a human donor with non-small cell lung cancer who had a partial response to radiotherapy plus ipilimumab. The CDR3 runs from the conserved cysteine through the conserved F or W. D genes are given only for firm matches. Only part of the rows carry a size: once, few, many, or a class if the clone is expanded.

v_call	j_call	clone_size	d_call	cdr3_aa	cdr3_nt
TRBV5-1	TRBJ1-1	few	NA	CASSLGGSNTEAFF	TGCGCCAGCAGCTTGGGGGGCTCGAACACTGAAGCTTTCTTT
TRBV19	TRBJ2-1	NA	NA	CASSIGQQANEQFF	TGTGCCAGTAGTATAGGTCAACAGGCCAATGAGCAGTTCTTC
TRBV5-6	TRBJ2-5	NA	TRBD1	CASSSGTGLKTQYF	TGTGCCAGCAGCTCGGGGACAGGGCTGAAGACCCAGTACTTC
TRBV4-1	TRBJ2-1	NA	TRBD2	CASSLHLAGGDNEQFF	TGCGCCAGCAGCCTGCATCTAGCGGGAGGCGATAATGAGCAGTTCTTC
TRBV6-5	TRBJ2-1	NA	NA	CASRQLSEQFF	TGTGCCAGCAGACAACTAAGTGAGCAGTTCTTC
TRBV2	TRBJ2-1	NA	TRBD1	CATKPGQGSYNEQFF	TGTGCCACCAAACCGGGACAGGGCTCCTACAATGAGCAGTTCTTC
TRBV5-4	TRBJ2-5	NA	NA	CASSSFQTRVGETQYF	TGTGCCAGCAGCTCCTTCCAAACTAGGGTCGGGGAGACCCAGTACTTC
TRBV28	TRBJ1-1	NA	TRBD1	CASTAGGQGKREAFF	TGTGCCAGCACCGCCGGAGGACAGGGGAAAAGGGAAGCTTTCTTT
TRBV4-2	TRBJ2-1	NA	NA	CASSQDVIYYNEQFF	TGTGCCAGCAGCCAAGATGTAATATACTACAATGAGCAGTTCTTC
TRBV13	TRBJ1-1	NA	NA	CASSFGQLNTEAFF	TGTGCCAGCAGCTTCGGACAGCTGAACACTGAAGCTTTCTTT
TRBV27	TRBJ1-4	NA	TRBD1	CASSFRDRVGEKLFF	TGTGCCAGCAGTTTTCGGGACAGGGTCGGTGAAAAACTGTTTTTT
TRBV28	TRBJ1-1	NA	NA	CASSLAYNTEAFF	TGTGCCAGCAGTTTAGCCTATAACACTGAAGCTTTCTTT
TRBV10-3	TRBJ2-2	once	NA	CAISESITGNTGELFF	TGTGCCATCAGTGAGTCAATTACAGGAAACACCGGGGAGCTGTTTTTT
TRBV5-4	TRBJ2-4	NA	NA	CASSLSGAKNIQYF	TGTGCCAGCAGCTTGTCAGGGGCCAAAAACATTCAGTACTTC
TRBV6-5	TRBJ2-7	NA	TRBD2	CASSYREVSYEQYF	TGTGCCAGCAGTTACCGGGAGGTCTCCTACGAGCAGTACTTC
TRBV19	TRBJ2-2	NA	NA	CASSTQDGPWELFF	TGTGCCAGTAGTACACAGGACGGCCCATGGGAGCTGTTTTTT
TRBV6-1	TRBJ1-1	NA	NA	CASTMGRNTEAFF	TGTGCCAGCACAATGGGGAGGAACACTGAAGCTTTCTTT
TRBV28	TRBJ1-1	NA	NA	CASRPGQGGKNTEAFF	TGTGCCAGCAGACCGGGACAAGGGGGAAAGAACACTGAAGCTTTCTTT
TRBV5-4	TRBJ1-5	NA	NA	CASSFAEGQPQHF	TGTGCCAGCAGCTTTGCGGAGGGACAGCCCCAGCATTTT
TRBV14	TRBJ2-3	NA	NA	CASSQSSHYTDTQYF	TGTGCCAGCAGCCAATCCAGCCACTACACAGATACGCAGTATTTT
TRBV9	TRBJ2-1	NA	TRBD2	CASSVDASGSYEQFF	TGTGCCAGCAGCGTAGACGCTAGCGGGAGCTATGAGCAGTTCTTC
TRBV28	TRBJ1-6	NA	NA	CASSPTGYSPLHF	TGTGCCAGCTCACCTACAGGGTACTCACCCCTCCACTTT
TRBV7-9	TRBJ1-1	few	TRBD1	CASSLLGQGVTEAFF	TGTGCCAGCAGCCTTTTGGGACAGGGGGTCACTGAAGCTTTCTTT
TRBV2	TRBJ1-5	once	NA	CASSEAVEIQPQHF	TGTGCCAGCAGTGAAGCGGTAGAAATTCAGCCCCAGCATTTT
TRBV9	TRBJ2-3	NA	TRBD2	CASSEREGQGDTQYF	TGTGCCAGCAGCGAGCGGGAGGGCCAAGGAGATACGCAGTATTTT
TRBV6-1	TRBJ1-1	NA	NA	CASSEALRWTVNTEAFF	TGTGCCAGCAGTGAAGCGCTTCGATGGACAGTGAACACTGAAGCTTTCTTT
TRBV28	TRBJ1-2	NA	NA	CASSSSPDSTRGYTF	TGTGCCAGCAGTTCCTCCCCAGACAGTACCCGTGGCTACACCTTC
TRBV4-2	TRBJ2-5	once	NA	CASSRVGEETQYF	TGTGCCAGCAGCCGGGTGGGAGAGGAGACCCAGTACTTC
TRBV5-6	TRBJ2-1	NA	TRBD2	CASRYGRSSYNEQFF	TGTGCCAGCAGATACGGGAGGAGCTCCTACAATGAGCAGTTCTTC
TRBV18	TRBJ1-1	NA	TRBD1	CASSPPQGARGNTEAFF	TGTGCCAGCTCACCACCCCAGGGGGCGCGCGGAAACACTGAAGCTTTCTTT
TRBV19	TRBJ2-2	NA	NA	CASSIEGGRELFF	TGTGCCAGTAGTATTGAGGGAGGCAGGGAGCTGTTTTTT
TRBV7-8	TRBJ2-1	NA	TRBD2	CASSLATSVYSYNEQFF	TGTGCCAGCAGCTTAGCGACTAGCGTCTACTCCTACAATGAGCAGTTCTTC
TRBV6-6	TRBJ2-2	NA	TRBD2	CASRRTSDTGELFF	TGTGCCAGCAGGCGAACTAGCGACACCGGGGAGCTGTTTTTT
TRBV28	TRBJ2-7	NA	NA	CASSSIGAGRPYEQYF	TGTGCCAGCAGTTCAATCGGTGCGGGAAGGCCCTACGAGCAGTACTTC
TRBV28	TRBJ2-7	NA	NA	CASSLDVRDIAYEQYF	TGTGCCAGCAGTTTGGATGTTCGGGACATCGCCTACGAGCAGTACTTC
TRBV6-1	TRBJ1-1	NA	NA	CASSASRVDTEAFF	TGTGCCAGCAGTGCGAGCAGGGTGGACACTGAAGCTTTCTTT
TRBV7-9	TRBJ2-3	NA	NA	CASSDLRRRGDTQYF	TGTGCCAGCAGCGACCTCCGCCGAAGAGGAGATACGCAGTATTTT
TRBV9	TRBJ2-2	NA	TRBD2	CASSAFRAGGNTGELFF	TGTGCCAGCAGCGCCTTTCGGGCGGGAGGGAACACCGGGGAGCTGTTTTTT
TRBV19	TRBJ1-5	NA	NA	CASREDWSNQPQHF	TGTGCCAGTAGAGAGGATTGGAGCAATCAGCCCCAGCATTTT
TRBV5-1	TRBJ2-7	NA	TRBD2	CASSLTSGVAYEQYF	TGCGCCAGCAGCCTCACTAGCGGCGTGGCCTACGAGCAGTACTTC
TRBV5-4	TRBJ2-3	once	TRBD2	CASSIKTSGGTDTQYF	TGTGCCAGCAGCATAAAGACTAGCGGGGGCACAGATACGCAGTATTTT
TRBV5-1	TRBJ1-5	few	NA	CASSLVGDQPQHF	TGCGCCAGCAGCTTGGTGGGAGATCAGCCCCAGCATTTT
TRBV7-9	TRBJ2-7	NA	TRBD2	CASSSSSSGSSYEQYF	TGTGCCAGCAGCTCATCCTCTAGCGGGAGCTCCTACGAGCAGTACTTC
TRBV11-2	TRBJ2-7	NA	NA	CASSLGGSAQYF	TGTGCCAGCAGCTTAGGAGGAAGTGCGCAGTACTTC
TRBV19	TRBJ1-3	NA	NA	CASNPVGVKGNTIYF	TGTGCCAGTAACCCGGTGGGAGTTAAGGGAAACACCATATATTTT
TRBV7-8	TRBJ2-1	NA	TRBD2	CASSFKGLVGLYNEQFF	TGTGCCAGCAGCTTTAAGGGACTAGTAGGGCTTTACAATGAGCAGTTCTTC
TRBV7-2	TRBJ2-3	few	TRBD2	CASSSTSGLGDTQYF	TGTGCCAGCAGCTCGACTAGCGGACTAGGAGATACGCAGTATTTT
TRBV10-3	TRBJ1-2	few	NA	CAISAQANYGYTF	TGTGCCATCAGTGCACAGGCGAACTATGGCTACACCTTC
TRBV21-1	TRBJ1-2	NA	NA	CASSKVPLNRTGGIDSYGYTF	TGTGCCAGCAGCAAAGTACCCTTGAACCGGACAGGGGGCATCGATAGCTATGGCTACACCTTC
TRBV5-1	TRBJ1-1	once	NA	CASSFGTGGTEAFF	TGCGCCAGCAGCTTTGGGACGGGGGGGACTGAAGCTTTCTTT
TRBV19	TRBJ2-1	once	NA	CASSMEGSSYNEQFF	TGTGCCAGTAGTATGGAGGGGAGCTCCTACAATGAGCAGTTCTTC
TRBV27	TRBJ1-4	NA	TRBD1	CASSRKGQGDEKLFF	TGTGCCAGCAGTAGAAAGGGACAGGGAGATGAAAAACTGTTTTTT
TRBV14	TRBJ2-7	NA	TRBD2	CASRGGTSGGYEQYF	TGTGCCAGCAGAGGAGGGACTAGCGGTGGGTACGAGCAGTACTTC